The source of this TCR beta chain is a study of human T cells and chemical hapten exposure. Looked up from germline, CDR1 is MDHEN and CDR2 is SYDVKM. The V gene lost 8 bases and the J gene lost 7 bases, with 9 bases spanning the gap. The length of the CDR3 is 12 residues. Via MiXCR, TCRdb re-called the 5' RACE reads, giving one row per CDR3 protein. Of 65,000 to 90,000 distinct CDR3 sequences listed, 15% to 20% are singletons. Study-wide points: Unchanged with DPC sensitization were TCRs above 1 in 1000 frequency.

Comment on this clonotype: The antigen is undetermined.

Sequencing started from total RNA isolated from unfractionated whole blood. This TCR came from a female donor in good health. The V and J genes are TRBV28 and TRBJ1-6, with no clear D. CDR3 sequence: CASAAGNSPLHF. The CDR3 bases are TGTGCCAGCGCCGCGGGCAATTCACCCCTCCACTTT.